This T cell receptor beta chain emerged from a study of blood T cells in healthy people across ages (dated by TCRdb to between 2015 and 2016). Notes on the research overall: In model experiments, template switching captured roughly one uniquely barcoded TCR beta cDNA molecule for every two T cells. The study measured age-related changes in TCR beta repertoire diversity using deep sequencing normalized with unique cDNA molecular identifiers. Donors were grouped into four age groups: young (average roughly 16 years), middle-aged (39), aged (62) and long-lived (about 89). Donors of different ages were randomly distributed across sequencing lanes to avoid experimental bias. Using the same blood draw, the study looked at two additional independent replicas of 1 million unique cDNA reads for two donors, one aged 18 to 30 and the other aged 80 or older.

In its sample, this clonotype was seen once. The antigen this receptor binds is unknown. No per-base quality is available; no much larger clone lies one base away. The roughly 37 donors, aged about 6 to 95 years, were systemically healthy Caucasian individuals from Russia. Roughly 10 milliliters of peripheral blood were drawn from each donor into EDTA-treated Vacutainer tubes. Ficoll-Paque density-gradient centrifugation was used to isolate PBMCs, with at least 6.5 million per sample. Total RNA was extracted from PBMCs with Trizol reagent, with at least 5 micrograms obtained per sample. For every donor, an aliquot of PBMCs went through flow cytometry to measure the percentages of naive CD45RAhigh/CD27high T cells. Library creation used 5' RACE. For sequencing, an Illumina HiSeq 2500 was employed. A second PCR of about 6 to 11 cycles was performed with a sample-barcoded 5' primer and a J-beta primer mix. A unique molecular identifier was introduced onto each TCR beta cDNA molecule by a template-switch 5' adaptor carrying 12 random nucleotides. At least 3 million CDR3-containing paired-end reads were obtained from each sample. First-strand cDNA synthesis was performed from all RNA using the Mint cDNA synthesis kit, with priming by a TRBC-specific oligonucleotide. After uracil-DNA glycosylase treatment, a first 18-cycle PCR used universal primers M1SS and BC2_uni_R on all cDNA. The study's processing was this. Normalization of each sample was performed by random selection of 1 million high-quality reads, each carrying a distinct molecular identifier. Reads sharing molecular identifiers were discarded rather than binned into consensus sequences. MiTCR, with a Q25 quality threshold and the strictest error-elimination algorithm, was used for CDR3 identification, clonotype clustering and error correction. A nonparametric unseen species model with Euler transformation was used to estimate lower-bound total TCR beta diversity. TCRdb reprocessing: public reads trimmed at Q25 with fastp, clones called with MiXCR, in-frame beta chains kept. Every distinct CDR3 protein forms one entry, paired with its most common genes and DNA. Here the V and J calls rest on TCRdb's processing, not on the authors' analysis. Counted in this sample were some 1.5 million distinct CDR3 sequences; less than 45% of them appeared once. The ten largest clones represent under 5% of the sample.

The study at large found these results: The long-lived group showed more naive CD4+ T cells, fewer expanded clones and increased TCR diversity than the aged group, suggesting age selection. Estimates of total diversity based on one million sequenced T cells were regarded as lower bounds and as underestimates. Donor CMV infection status was unknown, potentially confounding age-related changes in expanded clonotypes. Since profiling was done on bulk unsorted PBMCs, naive and antigen-experienced compartments could not be conclusively compared. As age increased, observed TCR beta diversity per million T cells dropped in a roughly linear way, and a significant reduction was already evident by age 40. Observed TCR beta diversity correlated strongly with the percentage of naive T cells measured by flow cytometry.

V and J are truncated by 4 bases and 0 bases respectively, leaving an intervening sequence of 9 bases. The germline V gene supplies CDR1 MGHRA and CDR2 YSYEKL. There are 15 amino acids in the CDR3, from cysteine to phenylalanine inclusive. The CDR3 DNA has 45 bases and is translated from base 1. The chain is assembled from TRBV4-1 and TRBJ1-4, with the D gene uncertain. The clonotype comes from a woman under 30 in good health. The sequencing sample was made of blood. The nucleotide sequence reads TGCGCCAGCAGCCTCCTCAGGACAACTAATGAAAAACTGTTTTTT. Its protein reads: CASSLLRTTNEKLFF.